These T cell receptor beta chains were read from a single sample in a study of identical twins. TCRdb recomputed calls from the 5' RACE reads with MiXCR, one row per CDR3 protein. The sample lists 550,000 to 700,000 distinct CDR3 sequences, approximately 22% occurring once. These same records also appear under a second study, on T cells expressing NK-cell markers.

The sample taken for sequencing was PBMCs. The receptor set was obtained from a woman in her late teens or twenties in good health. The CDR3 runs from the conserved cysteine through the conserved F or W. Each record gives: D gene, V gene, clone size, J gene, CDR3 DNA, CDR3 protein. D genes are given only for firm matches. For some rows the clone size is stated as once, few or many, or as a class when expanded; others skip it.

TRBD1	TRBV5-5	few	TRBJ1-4	TGTGCCAGCAGCCCCCAGGGAGGGGGCTTTGAAAAACTGTTTTTT	CASSPQGGGFEKLFF
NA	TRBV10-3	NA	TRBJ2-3	TGTGCCATCAGTGCCGCCCCACCTCAGGATACGCAGTATTTT	CAISAAPPQDTQYF
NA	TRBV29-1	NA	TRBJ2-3	TGCAGCGGGGATAAAGGGGGGACAGATACGCAGTATTTT	CSGDKGGTDTQYF
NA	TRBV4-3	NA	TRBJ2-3	TGCGCCAGCAGCCAAAAGATTAGCACAGATACGCAGTATTTT	CASSQKISTDTQYF
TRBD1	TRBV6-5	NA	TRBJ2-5	TGTGCCAGCAGCTTATCCGGGACAGGGGCTAAGACCCAGTACTTC	CASSLSGTGAKTQYF
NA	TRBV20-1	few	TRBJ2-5	TGCAGTGCTTCCGGGACGGCAAAAGAGACCCAGTACTTC	CSASGTAKETQYF
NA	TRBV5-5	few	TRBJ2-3	TGTGCCAGCAGCATGGGGGACGTTCCTAGCACAGATACGCAGTATTTT	CASSMGDVPSTDTQYF
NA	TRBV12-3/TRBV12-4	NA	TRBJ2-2	TGTGCCAGCAGTTTGGGCGGTCCAGGGGTTTCCGGGGAGCTGTTTTTT	CASSLGGPGVSGELFF
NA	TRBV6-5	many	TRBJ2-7	TGTGCCAGCAGTTACGGGCAGGTGGGTTACGAGCAGTACTTC	CASSYGQVGYEQYF
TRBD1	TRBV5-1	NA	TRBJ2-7	TGCGCCAGCAGCATACAGACAGGGGGGTCCTACGAGCAGTACTTC	CASSIQTGGSYEQYF
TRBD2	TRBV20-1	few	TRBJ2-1	TGCAGTGCTTGGGGTATACCTAGCGGGGACTACAATGAGCAGTTCTTC	CSAWGIPSGDYNEQFF
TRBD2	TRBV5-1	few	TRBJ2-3	TGCGCCAGCAGTTTGGGACTAGCGGGGGCCCCCACAGATACGCAGTATTTT	CASSLGLAGAPTDTQYF
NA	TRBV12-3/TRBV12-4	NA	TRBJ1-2	TGTGCCAGCAGTTTCACGGTAACAGGCAATAACTATGGCTACACCTTC	CASSFTVTGNNYGYTF
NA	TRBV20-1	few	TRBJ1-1	TGCAGTGCCGAGGGTTTTCTACGGAACACTGAAGCTTTCTTT	CSAEGFLRNTEAFF
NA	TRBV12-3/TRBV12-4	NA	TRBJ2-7	TGTGCCAGCAGCACCGACTGGGGCGAGCAGTACTTC	CASSTDWGEQYF
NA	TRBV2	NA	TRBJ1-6	TGTGCCAGCACCCCGACGGGGGATTCACCCCTCCACTTT	CASTPTGDSPLHF
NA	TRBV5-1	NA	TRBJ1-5	TGCGCCAGCAGTTTGGGACACGGCAGAGGTCAGCCCCAGCATTTT	CASSLGHGRGQPQHF
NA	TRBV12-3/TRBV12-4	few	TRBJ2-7	TGTGCCAGCAGTACCTCCAGGGAGCAGTACTTC	CASSTSREQYF
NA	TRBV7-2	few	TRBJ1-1	TGTGCCAGCAGCTTTATAACGAGGGCGATTACTGAAGCTTTCTTT	CASSFITRAITEAFF
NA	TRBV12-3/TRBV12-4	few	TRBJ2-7	TGTGCCAGCAGTTTATCGGCTAGTCTGGCCGAGCAGTACTTC	CASSLSASLAEQYF
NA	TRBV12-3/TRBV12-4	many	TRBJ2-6	TGTGCCAGCAGAACGTCTGGGGCCAACGTCCTGACTTTC	CASRTSGANVLTF
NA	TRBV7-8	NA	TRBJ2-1	TGTGCCAGCATACCCACTGTCGAGAGCAGATACAATGAGCAGTTCTTC	CASIPTVESRYNEQFF
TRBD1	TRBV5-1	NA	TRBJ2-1	TGCGCCAGCAGCTTGGACAGGGGGCCTTACAATGAGCAGTTCTTC	CASSLDRGPYNEQFF
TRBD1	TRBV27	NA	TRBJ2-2	TGTGCCAGCAGTTTCCGGGACAGGAGTATGTCCGGGGAGCTGTTTTTT	CASSFRDRSMSGELFF
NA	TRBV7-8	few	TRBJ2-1	TGTGCCAGCAGCGACATTGACAATGAGCAGTTCTTC	CASSDIDNEQFF
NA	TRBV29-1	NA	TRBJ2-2	TGCAGCGTTGCGGATACAGGGGGGGAGCTGTTTTTT	CSVADTGGELFF
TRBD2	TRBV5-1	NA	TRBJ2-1	TGCGCCAGCAGCTTCGGGACTAGCGCCTTCAATGAGCAGTTCTTC	CASSFGTSAFNEQFF
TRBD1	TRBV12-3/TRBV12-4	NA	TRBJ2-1	TGTGCCAGCACCCCCAGGGGGCTCAATGAGCAGTTCTTC	CASTPRGLNEQFF
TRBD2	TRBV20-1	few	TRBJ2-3	TGCAGTGCTAGAGATCAGGGAAGCGGGAGGGCCACAGATACGCAGTATTTT	CSARDQGSGRATDTQYF
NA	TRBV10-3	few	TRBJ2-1	TGTGCCATCAGGGCCTACAATGAGCAGTTCTTC	CAIRAYNEQFF
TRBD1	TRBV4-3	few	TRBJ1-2	TGCGCCAGCAGCCAAGATTTCACGACAGGGGACTATGGCTACACCTTC	CASSQDFTTGDYGYTF
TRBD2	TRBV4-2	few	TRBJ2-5	TGTGCCAGCAGGAACCGGGGCCGGGGGGAAGAGACCCAGTACTTC	CASRNRGRGEETQYF
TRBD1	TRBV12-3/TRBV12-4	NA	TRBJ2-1	TGTGCCAGCAGTCCGGAACAGGGGTGGGCAAATGAGCAGTTCTTC	CASSPEQGWANEQFF
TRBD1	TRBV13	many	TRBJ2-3	TGTGCCAGCAGCCCACAGGGGACAGATACGCAGTATTTT	CASSPQGTDTQYF
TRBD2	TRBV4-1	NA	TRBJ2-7	TGCGCCAGCAGCCATACTAGCGGGGGGACCCTCTCCTACGAGCAGTACTTC	CASSHTSGGTLSYEQYF
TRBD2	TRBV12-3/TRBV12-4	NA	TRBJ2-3	TGTGCCAGCAGCCCCTCGGGACTAGCGACCCGAGATACGCAGTATTTT	CASSPSGLATRDTQYF
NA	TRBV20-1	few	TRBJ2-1	TGCAGTGCTAGGGTGATCTACAATGAGCAGTTCTTC	CSARVIYNEQFF
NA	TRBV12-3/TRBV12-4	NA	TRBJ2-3	TGTGCCAGCAGTTTAGGGTTGCGGCGCACAGATACGCAGTATTTT	CASSLGLRRTDTQYF
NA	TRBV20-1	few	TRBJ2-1	TGCTGTGCTAGAGATCGGGGATTACGTTCCTCAAATGAGCAGTTCTTC	CCARDRGLRSSNEQFF
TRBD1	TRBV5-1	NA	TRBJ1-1	TGCGCCAGCAGCCCAGGGGACAGGGGAACTACTGAAGCTTTCTTT	CASSPGDRGTTEAFF